The T cell receptor beta chain described here comes from a study of molecular identifiers for immune sequencing clone quantification. Notes on the study in general: Whereas naive cells kept under 1% of molecules in clones above 20 RNA copies, such clones held over 97% in effectors.

A word on this clonotype: As yet, its antigen is unknown.

This CDR3 spans 15 amino acids. With V trimmed by 3 bases and J by 4 bases, 8 bases remained unmatched. Per germline, CDR1 MGHDK and CDR2 SYGVNS. MiXCR, applied by TCRdb to the PCR reads, yields one record per CDR3 protein. The sample records approximately 37,000 distinct CDR3 sequences, roughly a fifth being singletons. This TCR was sampled from a human donor in good health. Some libraries in this study had Jurkat cell RNA spiked in. The chain is built from TRBV25-1 and TRBJ2-5; 7 nucleotides line up with TRBD1. The sample comprised naive CD8+ T cells from blood, with Jurkat cell RNA spiked in. As for subset: FACS-sorted CD8+CD4-CCR7+CD45RA+ naive T cells. In nucleotides, the CDR3 is TGTGCCAGCAGTGAGACCGGGACAGTGCGAGAGACCCAGTACTTC. Residues: CASSETGTVRETQYF.